A selection of T cell receptor beta chains follows, all from one sample in a study of blood T cell repertoires in COVID-19. TCRdb's table, derived via immunoSEQ multiplex PCR, lists solely in-frame clones and lacks some. The data contain about 190,000 clones, under 85% of them singletons. The specimen was peripheral blood. The source is a man in his sixties with active or convalescent COVID-19. Both conserved end residues are part of each CDR3. The order of the fields is J gene, CDR3 length, D gene, V gene, clone size, CDR3 DNA, CDR3 protein. A D gene is named only where the DNA matches it firmly. Size tells how often a clone was seen (once, few, many) or the class of an expanded clone, and some rows leave it out.

TRBJ2-3 | 17 | NA | TRBV18 | NA | TGTGCCAGCTCACGACCCCCACCGGGGACAAACACAGATACGCAGTATTTT | CASSRPPPGTNTDTQYF
TRBJ2-7 | 15 | NA | TRBV9 | NA | TGTGCCAGCAGCCCCGAGCCCTACAGAACCTACGAGCAGTACTTC | CASSPEPYRTYEQYF
TRBJ2-5 | 14 | NA | TRBV5-5 | NA | TGTGCCAGCAGCGGACAGCCGTCCGAAGAGACCCAGTACTTC | CASSGQPSEETQYF
TRBJ2-1 | 14 | TRBD2 | TRBV5-1 | NA | TGCGCCAGCAGCCCGGGAGGGATTACTAATGAGCAGTTCTTC | CASSPGGITNEQFF
TRBJ1-5 | 14 | TRBD1 | TRBV6-5 | NA | TGTGCCAGCAAGGGACAGACCTTCAATCAGCCCCAGCATTTT | CASKGQTFNQPQHF
TRBJ1-4 | 15 | TRBD1 | TRBV7-9 | NA | TGTGCCAGCAGCTTCCTCCCGGGACAGACGAGAAAACTGTTTTTT | CASSFLPGQTRKLFF
TRBJ2-1 | 11 | TRBD1 | TRBV25-1 | NA | TGTGCCACCCAGGGGGAGAATGAGCAGTTCTTC | CATQGENEQFF
TRBJ1-4 | 15 | NA | TRBV3-1/TRBV3-2 | NA | TGTGCCAGCAGCCCCCGCACAGGGAATTCTGAAAAACTGTTTTTT | CASSPRTGNSEKLFF
TRBJ2-2 | 15 | TRBD2 | TRBV11-2 | once | TGTGCCAGCAGCCACGGCCGGGGGGACACCGGGGAGCTGTTTTTT | CASSHGRGDTGELFF
TRBJ2-3 | 15 | NA | TRBV14 | NA | TGTGCCAGCAGTCAAGATCGGGTTAGAACAGATACGCAGTATTTT | CASSQDRVRTDTQYF
TRBJ2-2 | 15 | NA | TRBV9 | once | TGTGCCAGCAGCCCCCGGGGAACGAGCACCGGGGAGCTGTTTTTT | CASSPRGTSTGELFF
TRBJ1-4 | 15 | TRBD1 | TRBV7-6 | NA | TGTGCCAGCAGCTTTCAGGACAGGGGAAATGAAAAACTGTTTTTT | CASSFQDRGNEKLFF
TRBJ1-5 | 14 | TRBD1 | TRBV19 | NA | TGTGCCAGTAGTATCGACAGGGTCAATCAGCCCCAGCATTTT | CASSIDRVNQPQHF